This TCR beta chain was identified during a study of blood T cell repertoires in COVID-19 (TCRdb year 2020). Notes on the research overall: Samples from collaborators originated in the United States, Italy and Spain and spanned both the acute and convalescent phases of COVID-19. The repertoires were released in a freely available public database intended as a resource for research on the immune response to SARS-CoV-2. The samples were drawn from two sources: the first 160 participants of the ongoing ImmuneRACE study, and over 950 subjects contributed by 6 global collaborators. Where available, HLA class I and class II types were obtained from metadata supplied by the sample provider rather than from assay-based typing. The dataset comprised deeply sampled blood TCRbeta repertoires from subjects exposed to, actively infected with, or recovered from COVID-19. The prospective study material was composed of cDNA or gDNA derived from T cells, B-cell-depleted T cells, or PBMCs. The sample metadata nearly always contained a de-identified subject ID, COVID-19 status, age in years and sex. General conclusions and limits of the study: Clinical and demographic metadata were provided uncurated, with the amount varying by source and participant.

As regards this clone: It has no known antigen specificity. Per-nucleotide qualities are absent, and no much larger clonotype sits a single base away.

The CDR3 contains 13 residues, cysteine and phenylalanine counted. Only the CDR3 DNA is retained, 39 bases long and in frame from the first base. The germline V gene (reference sequence) sets CDR1 to SGHKS and CDR2 to YYEKEE. V was cut back by 0 bases and J by 5 bases, leaving a gap of 6 bases between them. A second Seattle source provided samples from volunteer blood donors who had recovered from COVID-19. The collaborating institutions used their own protocols to collect whole blood in K2EDTA tubes. Collaborator samples were shipped for TCRbeta analysis as frozen whole blood, isolated PBMCs, or DNA extracted from either sample type. TCRbeta CDR3 regions were amplified from genomic DNA by means of the immunoSEQ Assay, a bias-controlled multiplex PCR. In the authors' own workflow: The number of nucleated cells in each sample was estimated by amplification of reference gene primers within the assay. Sequence reads were collapsed and filtered to measure the absolute abundance of every unique TCRbeta CDR3 rearrangement. For each sample, productive Simpson clonality was calculated by taking the square root of Simpson's diversity index across productive rearrangements. Here the immuneACCESS table is served through TCRdb, limited to in-frame sequences with V and J called. Missing clones are a known gap in these copies; in checked studies unresolved V genes cover under half, and the rest lacks a known reason. The V and J calls and the clone size are those of that table, but D and trimming were determined from the DNA. Present in this sample are approximately 200,000 clones, about 87% of which were seen just once. Approximately 6.2% of the sample is held by the ten biggest clonotypes.

The sequence derives from a man aged 55 to 70 who had recovered from COVID-19. The sequencing sample was made of peripheral blood. The sequence joins TRBV5-5 to TRBJ2-4; the D gene cannot be resolved reliably. The CDR3 sequence is CASSLGPENIQYF. The DNA is as follows: TGTGCCAGCAGCTTGGGGCCAGAAAACATTCAGTACTTC.